This T cell receptor beta chain emerged from a study of a mutant IDH1 vaccine in newly diagnosed glioma. Germline values: CDR1 SGHRS, CDR2 YFSETQ. V shed 4 bases and J 4 bases; nucleotides not matched to a gene: 4. The CDR3 is 14 amino acids. Profiled with immunoSEQ multiplex PCR; TCRdb holds only in-frame clones, not every one. The table records fewer than 35,000 clones, around 82% of them present only once. With regard to this clone: Its antigen remains unidentified.

Documented time point: week 47, end of study. The content of each vaccine dose was 300 ug of mutant IDH1 20-mer peptide, and topical imiquimod accompanied it. Patients had eight vaccinations, in weeks 1, 3, 5, 7, 11, 15, 19 and 23. The TCR originated in a man younger than 45 with glioma. Sequencing was performed on PBMCs, taken from a glioma patient whose treatment included an IDH1 peptide vaccine. This sequence joins TRBV5-1 and TRBJ1-5, with TRBD1 identical over 8 bases. The DNA for the CDR3 is TGCGCCAGCAGCCAAGGGACAGGTAATCAGCCCCAGCATTTT. It specifies CASSQGTGNQPQHF.